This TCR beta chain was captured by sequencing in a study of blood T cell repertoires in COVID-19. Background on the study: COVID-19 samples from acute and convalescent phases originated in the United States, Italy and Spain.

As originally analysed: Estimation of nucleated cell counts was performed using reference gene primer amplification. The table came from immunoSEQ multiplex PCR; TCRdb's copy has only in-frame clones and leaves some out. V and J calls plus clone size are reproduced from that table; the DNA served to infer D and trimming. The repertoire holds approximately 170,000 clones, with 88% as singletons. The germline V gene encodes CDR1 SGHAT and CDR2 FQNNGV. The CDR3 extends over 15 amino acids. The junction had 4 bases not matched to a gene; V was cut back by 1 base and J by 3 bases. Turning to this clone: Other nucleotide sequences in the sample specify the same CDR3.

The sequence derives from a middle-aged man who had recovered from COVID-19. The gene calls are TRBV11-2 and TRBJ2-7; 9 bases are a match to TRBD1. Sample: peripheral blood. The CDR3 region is CASSLVGQGGYEQYF. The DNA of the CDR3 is TGTGCCAGCAGCTTAGTGGGACAGGGCGGCTACGAGCAGTACTTC.